This TCR beta chain comes out of a study of OX40 agonist ivuxolimab in advanced cancers. The wider study: Partial responses were observed in three patients, of whom one had hepatocellular carcinoma and two had cutaneous melanoma.

General study findings and limits: Among expanded peripheral T cells, antigen specificity went undetermined. Clonal expansion by week 6 occurred in CD4+ and CD8+ blood T cells (at 0.1 to 3.0 mg/kg).

Generated by immunoSEQ multiplex PCR, the TCRdb table keeps only in-frame clones and is missing some. The sample contains 75,000 to 100,000 clones, 86% of which appear only once. CDR1 and CDR2 (germline): SGHNT, YYREEE (reference sequence). V was pared by 5 bases and J by 3 bases, with 12 bases of the junction left unmatched. This CDR3 has 16 amino acids. About this clone: Its antigen is still unknown.

The source was CD4+ or CD8+ T cells sorted from blood, collected in a trial of the OX40 agonist ivuxolimab. V usage is TRBV5-4 and J usage is TRBJ2-3; 7 nucleotides agree with TRBD2. This sequence originates from an adult with an advanced solid tumor such as melanoma, head and neck, liver or kidney cancer. CDR3 loop: CASSFRLAQETDTQYF. The CDR3, as DNA: TGTGCCAGCAGTTTTCGACTAGCCCAGGAGACAGATACGCAGTATTTT.